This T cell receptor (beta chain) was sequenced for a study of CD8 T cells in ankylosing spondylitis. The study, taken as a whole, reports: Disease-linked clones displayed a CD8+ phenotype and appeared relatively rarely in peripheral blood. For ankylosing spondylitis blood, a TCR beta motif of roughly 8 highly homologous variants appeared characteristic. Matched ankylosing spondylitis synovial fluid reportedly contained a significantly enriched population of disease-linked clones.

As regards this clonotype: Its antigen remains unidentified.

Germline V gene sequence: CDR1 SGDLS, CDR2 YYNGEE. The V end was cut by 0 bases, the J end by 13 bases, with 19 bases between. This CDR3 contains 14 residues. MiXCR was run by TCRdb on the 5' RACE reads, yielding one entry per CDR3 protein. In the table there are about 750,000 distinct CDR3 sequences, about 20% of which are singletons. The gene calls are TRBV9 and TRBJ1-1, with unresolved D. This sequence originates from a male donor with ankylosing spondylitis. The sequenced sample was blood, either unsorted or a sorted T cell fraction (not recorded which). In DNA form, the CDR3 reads TGTGCCAGCAGCGTAGGATTGGGAGAAGCTTCAGGTTTCTTT. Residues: CASSVGLGEASGFF.